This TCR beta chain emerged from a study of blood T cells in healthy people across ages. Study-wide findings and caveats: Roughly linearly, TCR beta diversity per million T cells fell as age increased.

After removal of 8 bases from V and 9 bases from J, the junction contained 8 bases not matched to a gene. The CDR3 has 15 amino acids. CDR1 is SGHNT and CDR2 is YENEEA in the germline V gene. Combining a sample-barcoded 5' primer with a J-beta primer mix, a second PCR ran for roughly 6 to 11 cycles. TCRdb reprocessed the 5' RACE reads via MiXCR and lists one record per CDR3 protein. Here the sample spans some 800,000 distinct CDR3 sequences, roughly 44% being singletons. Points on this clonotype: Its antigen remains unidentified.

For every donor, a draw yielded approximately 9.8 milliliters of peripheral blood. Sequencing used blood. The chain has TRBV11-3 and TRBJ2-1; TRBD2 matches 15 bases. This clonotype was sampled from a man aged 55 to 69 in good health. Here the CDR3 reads CASDGGLAGGLEQFF. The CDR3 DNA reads TGTGCCAGCGACGGAGGACTAGCGGGGGGGCTTGAGCAGTTCTTC.